One sample yielded the 12 T cell receptor beta chains listed below, sequenced in a study of shared clonotypes between healthy human individuals. Using immunoSEQ multiplex PCR, the repertoire was profiled, and TCRdb retains in-frame clones only, with some absent. The sample lists about 2 million clones; roughly 94% were seen once. Sequenced: naive CD4+ T cells sorted from blood. Subset in this sample: CD45RA+ positively selected. The receptors come from a man younger than 35 in good health.

The chain uses TRBV5-1 and TRBJ1-4; TRBD1 matches at 7 bases. There are 14 residues in the CDR3. V dropped 3 bases and J dropped 7; count of bases not matched to a gene: 6. The germline CDR1 and CDR2 sequences are SGHRS and YFSETQ. This chain's CDR3 is CASSSQGQGEKLFF. CDR3 DNA: TGCGCCAGCAGCTCACAGGGGCAAGGTGAAAAACTGTTTTTT.

This chain uses TRBV5-4 with TRBJ1-2; 7 nucleotides line up with TRBD1. After removal of 3 bases from V and 3 bases from J, the junction contained 8 bases not matched to a gene. The CDR3 extends over 15 amino acids. CDR1 is SGHNT, CDR2 YYREEE, per germline (reference sequence). The DNA of the CDR3 is TGTGCCAGCAGCTCCGGGACAGTTCCTTACTATGGCTACACCTTC. It translates to CASSSGTVPYYGYTF. The whole variable domain, filled in from reference TRBV5-4 and TRBJ1-2, reads ETGVTQSPTHLIKTRGQQVTLRCSSQSGHNTVSWYQQALGQGPQFIFQYYREEENGRGNFPPRFSGLQFPNYSSELNVNALELDDSALYLCASSSGTVPYYGYTFGSGTRLTVV.

The chain has TRBV10-2 and TRBJ2-7, with TRBD1 as a possible D gene (6 bases). This CDR3 has 14 residues. V was cut by 8 bases and J by 0 bases, with 14 bases left in between. Per the germline V gene, CDR1 is WSHSY and CDR2 is SAAADI. The CDR3 spells CASARDTASYEQYF. CDR3 nucleotide sequence: TGCGCCAGCGCACGGGACACTGCCTCCTACGAGCAGTACTTC.

V is TRBV29-1 and J is TRBJ2-1, with a tentative D call TRBD1 (5 bases). V lost 2 bases and J lost 4, with 12 bases in between. The CDR3 spans 14 residues. Germline CDR1 SQVTM, CDR2 ANQGSEA. The CDR3 sequence is CSVELAQDYNEQFF. In DNA, the CDR3 is TGCAGCGTTGAATTAGCACAGGATTACAATGAGCAGTTCTTC.

Worth noting for this clone: The same CDR3 also results from other DNA sequences found in this sample. The chain recombines TRBV18 with TRBJ2-7, with 9 bases aligning to TRBD1. The CDR3 has 15 amino acids. CDR1 and CDR2 from the germline V gene are KGHSH and LQKENI. The ends lost 2 bases at V and 3 bases at J; junction bases unmatched: 5. The CDR3 sequence is CASSPGGTGLYEQYF. DNA for the CDR3: TGTGCCAGCTCACCAGGCGGGACAGGGCTCTACGAGCAGTACTTC.

This clone was detected once. J is TRBJ2-3 and V is TRBV7-2; the match to TRBD1 covers 8 bases. The CDR3 covers 15 residues. Germline trimming cut 2 bases from V and 2 bases from J; bases unmatched to any gene: 3. Germline values: CDR1 SGHTA, CDR2 FQGNSA. The CDR3 nucleotides read TGTGCCAGCAGCTTACAGGGGGCTAACACAGATACGCAGTATTTT. Amino acids: CASSLQGANTDTQYF.

The chain has TRBV30 and TRBJ2-1; tentatively, D is TRBD2 (6 bases). Germline V gene lookup returns CDR1 GTSNPN and CDR2 SVGIG (reference sequence). Trimming stripped 7 bases from V and 5 bases from J, with 21 bases between. The CDR3 loop spans 15 amino acids. CDR3 loop: CASTTRGAINNEQFF. Written as DNA, the CDR3 is TGTGCCTCAACCACTCGCGGGGCTATAAACAATGAGCAGTTCTTC.

On this clone itself: In the same sample, other DNA sequences code for this CDR3. The chain joins TRBV9 to TRBJ1-1; TRBD1 is a possible D gene (6 bases). CDR1 is SGDLS and CDR2 is YYNGEE in the germline V gene. Trimming shortened V by 3 bases and J by 1 base, and 10 bases separated the two germline ends. The CDR3 loop spans 14 amino acids. The CDR3 sequence: CASSARTANTEAFF. In DNA, the CDR3 is TGTGCCAGCAGCGCTCGGACAGCGAACACTGAAGCTTTCTTT.

V is TRBV5-1 and J is TRBJ2-5, with no clear D. Deletions cut 6 bases from V and 5 bases from J, with 8 bases between. The CDR3 contains 11 residues. Germline CDR1 and CDR2: SGHRS and YFSETQ. In DNA form, the CDR3 reads TGCGCCAGCACCTTCCGGGAGACCCAGTACTTC. Amino acid sequence: CASTFRETQYF.

The chain employs TRBV10-3 and TRBJ2-5; 13 bases match TRBD2. With 8 bases clipped from V and 4 bases from J, the junction kept 4 bases outside the gene matches. The CDR3 spans 14 residues. CDR1 is ENHRY and CDR2 is SYGVKD in the germline V gene. In nucleotides, the CDR3 is TGTGCCATCGCGGGACTAGCGGGAATAGAGACCCAGTACTTC. Translating gives CAIAGLAGIETQYF.

This clone has just one count. This rearrangement joins TRBV2 to TRBJ2-5; 7 bases fit TRBD1. The CDR3 is 15 residues long. Germline CDR1 and CDR2: SNHLY and FYNNEI. V gave up 3 bases and J gave up 4 bases; unmatched junction bases: 8. The CDR3 sequence: CASSEARGFRETQYF. The CDR3 DNA is TGTGCCAGCAGTGAGGCCAGGGGGTTTCGAGAGACCCAGTACTTC.

The count of this clone is one. DNA of the CDR3: TGTGCCAGCAGTGCCGGGGGACAGGGGGCTAGTGGCTACACCTTC. Translated, it gives CASSAGGQGASGYTF. The gene calls are TRBV2 and TRBJ1-2; 12 bases are a match to TRBD1. The CDR3 is 15 residues long. Looked up from germline, CDR1 is SNHLY and CDR2 is FYNNEI. After removal of 4 bases from V and 7 bases from J, the junction contained 7 bases not matched to a gene.